These 31 T cell receptor beta chains originate from one sample sequenced in a study of blood T cell repertoires in COVID-19. Assay: immunoSEQ multiplex PCR; the TCRdb copy retains only in-frame clones and omits some. This repertoire shows 300,000 to 350,000 clones, 80% to 90% found once; its top ten account for roughly 6%. Source material: peripheral blood. The receptors originated from a woman aged 45 to 65 with COVID-19, enrolled during active disease.

The chain couples TRBV3-1 (or the pseudogene TRBV3-2) to TRBJ2-1, with 14 bases fitting TRBD2. With 0 bases clipped from V and 4 bases from J, the junction kept 8 bases outside the gene matches. The length of the CDR3 is 19 residues. Germline CDR1 LGHDT, CDR2 YNNKEL (reference sequence). The CDR3 nucleotides read TGTGCCAGCAGCCAAGAGAGGACTAGCGGGAGGCTGCGATACAATGAGCAGTTCTTC. This encodes CASSQERTSGRLRYNEQFF.

The chain couples TRBV24-1 to TRBJ2-7, with 7 bases fitting TRBD1. The CDR3 has 12 residues. Germline CDR1 and CDR2: KGHDR and SFDVKD. Germline trimming cut 10 bases from V and 4 bases from J; bases unmatched to any gene: 6. CDR3 sequence reads: CATSDRSYEQYF. The CDR3 nucleotides are TGTGCCACTTCGGACAGGTCGTACGAGCAGTACTTC.

The V gene is TRBV2, the J gene TRBJ1-5; D is unresolved. Germline CDR1 and CDR2: SNHLY and FYNNEI. V lost 5 bases, J lost 10 bases, and 15 bases lay in between. The CDR3 extends over 13 amino acids. CDR3 region: CASSPTVKRPQHF. CDR3 nucleotides: TGTGCCAGCAGTCCAACAGTCAAGAGACCCCAGCATTTT.

The V call is TRBV10-3, the J call TRBJ2-1; 9 nucleotides match TRBD1. There are 15 residues in the CDR3. CDR1 ENHRY and CDR2 SYGVKD come from the germline V gene. V shed 7 bases, J shed 4 bases, and the junction held 8 bases outside the gene matches. The CDR3 sequence is CAINPGQGRYNEQFF. The DNA for the CDR3 is TGTGCCATCAACCCCGGACAGGGGCGTTACAATGAGCAGTTCTTC.

The chain recombines TRBV4-2 with TRBJ2-3; possibly TRBD2 for D (6 bases). Germline V gene sequence: CDR1 LGHNA, CDR2 YNFKEQ. Trimming cost V 2 bases and J 4 bases, with 22 bases left between them. The CDR3 consists of 18 residues. The chain's CDR3 is CASSQPPRPSGAADTQYF. The CDR3 nucleotides are TGTGCCAGCAGCCAACCCCCAAGACCGTCGGGAGCGGCAGATACGCAGTATTTT.

This clone has a single count. The chain recombines TRBV6-5 with TRBJ1-4; 8 bases line up with TRBD1. The germline V gene encodes CDR1 MNHEY and CDR2 SVGAGI. The CDR3 is 15 amino acids. V shed 7 bases and J 4 bases; nucleotides not matched to a gene: 8. The CDR3 protein is CASIKTDRVNEKLFF. The DNA of the CDR3 is TGTGCCAGCATCAAAACGGACAGGGTTAATGAAAAACTGTTTTTT.

The chain links TRBV7-9 to TRBJ2-7, with 9 bases aligning to TRBD1. The V segment lost 4 bases and the J segment 3 bases; nucleotides outside the gene matches: 7. The CDR3 has 15 amino acids. Germline V gives CDR1 SEHNR, CDR2 FQNEAQ (reference sequence). CDR3 bases: TGTGCCAGCAGCTCGCCGGGACAGGGTCTCTACGAGCAGTACTTC. This encodes CASSSPGQGLYEQYF.

The chain recombines TRBV6-5 with TRBJ1-1, with D unclear. Germline V CDR1 and CDR2: MNHEY, SVGAGI. The CDR3 covers 12 residues. V shed 6 bases and J shed 3 bases, with 8 bases lying between them. CDR3 sequence reads: CASRLSDTEAFF. The CDR3 region has the DNA TGTGCCAGCAGACTATCGGACACTGAAGCTTTCTTT.

The chain's CDR3 is CASSQEAQLYNEQFF. In DNA, the CDR3 is TGTGCCAGCAGCCAAGAAGCCCAATTGTACAATGAGCAGTTCTTC. This chain joins TRBV3-1 (or the pseudogene TRBV3-2) and TRBJ2-1, with D unresolved. Germline CDR1 is LGHDT and CDR2 is YNNKEL (reference sequence). The CDR3 spans 15 residues. The ends were cut back, 0 bases at V and 4 bases at J, with 10 bases in the middle.

The chain is built from TRBV9 and TRBJ2-5; TRBD2 aligns across 11 bases. Germline CDR1 and CDR2: SGDLS and YYNGEE. Losses at the gene ends were 2 bases for V and 3 bases for J; bases not matched to a gene: 15. CDR3 size: 19 residues. The CDR3, as DNA: TGTGCCAGCAGCGTGAGGGTCGGTTATAGCGGGAGGGCCGAAGAGACCCAGTACTTC. This sequence encodes CASSVRVGYSGRAEETQYF.

This clone was observed once. The chain has TRBV11-2 and TRBJ2-1, with TRBD2 identical over 8 bases. Germline lookup yields CDR1 SGHAT and CDR2 FQNNGV. CDR3 length: 14 residues. Trimming cost V 5 bases and J 9 bases; bases outside gene matches: 9. The CDR3 coding sequence is TGTGCCAGCAGCCAAGGACTAGCACCTGGTGAGCAGTTCTTC. Translated: CASSQGLAPGEQFF.

This sequence joins TRBV9 and TRBJ1-1, with 7 positions matching TRBD1. The V and J ends lost 1 base and 5 bases, in that order; junction bases with no gene match: 8. Germline CDR1 is SGDLS and CDR2 is YYNGEE. The CDR3 extends over 15 amino acids. CDR3 DNA sequence: TGTGCCAGCAGCGTACCGAAAGGGGGCGAGACTGAAGCTTTCTTT. It codes for CASSVPKGGETEAFF. The full variable domain, with the rest looked up from reference TRBV9 and TRBJ1-1, is DSGVTQTPKHLITATGQRVTLRCSPRSGDLSVYWYQQSLDQGLQFLIQYYNGEERAKGNILERFSAQQFPDLHSELNLSSLELGDSALYFCASSVPKGGETEAFFGQGTRLTVV.

The V gene is TRBV13, the J gene TRBJ2-2, with D possibly matching TRBD2 (6 bases). This CDR3 contains 15 residues. In germline, CDR1 is PRHDT, CDR2 FYEKMQ (reference sequence). V shed 6 bases and J shed 1 base, with 12 bases lying between them. The CDR3 reads CASRSWGENTGELFF. In DNA, the CDR3 is TGTGCCAGCAGATCCTGGGGGGAGAACACCGGGGAGCTGTTTTTT.

The CDR3: CASSPDPYSAGRTDTQYF. The CDR3 coding sequence is TGTGCCAGCTCACCCGACCCCTACTCGGCGGGTCGCACAGATACGCAGTATTTT. The chain joins TRBV18 to TRBJ2-3; perhaps TRBD2 as D (5 bases). The CDR3 contains 18 residues. V was trimmed by 3 bases and J by 1 base, leaving 20 bases between them. CDR1 KGHSH and CDR2 LQKENI come from the germline V gene.

The rearrangement links TRBV10-2 to TRBJ2-7, with 8 nucleotides matching TRBD2. V shed 5 bases and J 7 bases; nucleotides not matched to a gene: 10. This CDR3 is built from 14 residues. The germline gives CDR1 WSHSY, CDR2 SAAADI. The CDR3 coding sequence is TGCGCCAGCAGTCCACTGAGGACTAGCAGAGAGCAGTACTTC. Protein sequence: CASSPLRTSREQYF.

The genes are TRBV6-2 or TRBV6-3 and TRBJ1-1; 8 bases align to TRBD1. The CDR3 has 16 amino acids. Germline V gene data show CDR1 as MNHEY and CDR2 as SVGEGT. V dropped 4 bases and J dropped 4; count of bases not matched to a gene: 11. The CDR3: CASSSADRTGFTEAFF. The DNA for the CDR3 is TGTGCCAGCAGTTCGGCCGATCGGACAGGGTTCACTGAAGCTTTCTTT.

The chain employs TRBV4-1 and TRBJ2-3; D not certain. Germline CDR1 MGHRA, CDR2 YSYEKL. The CDR3 loop spans 13 amino acids. V dropped 2 bases and J dropped 2 bases, with 5 bases sitting between them. The CDR3 DNA reads TGCGCCAGCAGCCAACCCTACACAGATACGCAGTATTTT. This sequence encodes CASSQPYTDTQYF.

The V gene is TRBV19, the J gene TRBJ1-3; 8 bases are shared with TRBD1. V lost 6 bases and J lost 0; bases outside the gene matches: 10. Germline-derived CDR1 and CDR2 are LNHDA and SQIVND (reference sequence). The CDR3 length is 17 residues. CDR3 protein: CASSNPGTGGSGNTIYF. As DNA, the CDR3 is TGTGCCAGTAGCAACCCAGGAACAGGGGGCTCTGGAAACACCATATATTTT.

V gene TRBV24-1 combines with J gene TRBJ2-1, with TRBD1 matching 10 bases. V dropped 6 bases and J dropped 3; count of bases not matched to a gene: 7. This CDR3 region has 16 residues. The germline V gene has CDR1 KGHDR and CDR2 SFDVKD. The CDR3 spells CATSIGTGVYYNEQFF. The CDR3 nucleotides read TGTGCCACCAGTATCGGGACAGGGGTATACTACAATGAGCAGTTCTTC.

The chain links TRBV30 to TRBJ1-2; TRBD1 is a possible D gene (5 bases). The length of the CDR3 is 16 residues. With 0 bases removed from V and 4 bases from J, the gap between germline ends came to 18 bases. Germline values: CDR1 GTSNPN, CDR2 SVGIG (reference sequence). The CDR3 DNA reads as TGTGCCTGGAGTGTACGAGTCAGCCTTAGGGGCTATGGCTACACCTTC. This translates into CAWSVRVSLRGYGYTF.

This chain uses TRBV5-6 with TRBJ1-5; D call uncertain. The ends were cut back, 2 bases at V and 5 bases at J, with 11 bases in the middle. There are 14 residues in the CDR3. Germline V CDR1 and CDR2: SGHDT, YYEEEE. In DNA form, the CDR3 reads TGTGCCAGCAGCTTATTCCGCGGGGATCAGCCCCAGCATTTT. Protein: CASSLFRGDQPQHF.

The chain carries TRBV5-6 and TRBJ2-7; 7 bases fit TRBD1. The CDR3 has 15 amino acids. The junction had 9 bases not matched to a gene; V was cut back by 3 bases and J by 3 bases. In germline, CDR1 is SGHDT, CDR2 YYEEEE. The CDR3 sequence is CASSWRWTGVYEQYF. In DNA form, the CDR3 reads TGTGCCAGCAGCTGGAGGTGGACAGGAGTCTACGAGCAGTACTTC.

The rearrangement uses TRBV5-1 and TRBJ2-2, with 10 positions matching TRBD2. The junction had 3 bases not matched to a gene; V was cut back by 7 bases and J by 3 bases. The CDR3 is made up of 14 amino acids. Per germline, CDR1 SGHRS and CDR2 YFSETQ. CDR3 residues: CASLLAGDTGELFF. Here the CDR3 DNA reads TGCGCCAGCCTTCTAGCGGGAGACACCGGGGAGCTGTTTTTT. Full variable domain (missing parts from reference TRBV5-1 and TRBJ2-2): KAGVTQTPRYLIKTRGQQVTLSCSPISGHRSVSWYQQTPGQGLQFLFEYFSETQRNKGNFPGRFSGRQFSNSRSEMNVSTLELGDSALYLCASLLAGDTGELFFGEGSRLTVL.

The chain carries TRBV5-6 and TRBJ2-7, with 7 bases fitting TRBD2. Germline V gives CDR1 SGHDT, CDR2 YYEEEE. The V and J ends lost 4 bases and 0 bases, in that order; junction bases with no gene match: 13. CDR3 length: 17 residues. The CDR3 nucleotides read TGTGCCAGCAGCCACAGAACCCTAGCGGAGCGCTCCTACGAGCAGTACTTC. Protein product: CASSHRTLAERSYEQYF.

The chain uses TRBV5-4 and TRBJ1-2; D is unclear. Looked up from germline, CDR1 is SGHNT and CDR2 is YYREEE (reference sequence). The CDR3 has 11 residues. Trimming left V 5 bases short and J 8 bases short, with 10 bases between. For the CDR3, the DNA is TGTGCCAGCAGTCTGACTGGAGGCTACACCTTC. It is translated as CASSLTGGYTF.

The rearrangement joins TRBV19 to TRBJ1-1; 8 positions agree with TRBD1. V dropped 7 bases and J dropped 3; count of bases not matched to a gene: 10. Per germline, CDR1 LNHDA and CDR2 SQIVND (reference sequence). This CDR3 has 15 amino acids. The CDR3 DNA sequence: TGTGCCAGTACCGCAGGGGGCCGAAGGGACACTGAAGCTTTCTTT. Translating it yields CASTAGGRRDTEAFF.

This chain links TRBV27 with TRBJ2-2; 8 nucleotides align to TRBD2. The CDR3 is 15 residues long. V dropped 7 bases and J dropped 5; count of bases not matched to a gene: 9. Germline assignment: CDR1 MNHEY and CDR2 SMNVEV (reference sequence). DNA for the CDR3: TGTGCCAGCAACCCGGGACTAGGAGAAACCGGGGAGCTGTTTTTT. The encoded protein is CASNPGLGETGELFF.

This sequence joins TRBV7-9 and TRBJ2-1; D possibly corresponds to TRBD2 (6 bases). Trimming stripped 1 base from V and 2 bases from J, with 9 bases between. CDR3 length: 15 residues. CDR1 SEHNR and CDR2 FQNEAQ come from the germline V gene (reference sequence). The CDR3 loop reads CASSLDGRAYNEQFF. CDR3 DNA: TGTGCCAGCAGCTTAGACGGGAGAGCCTACAATGAGCAGTTCTTC. Based on the CDR3 plus reference TRBV7-9 and TRBJ2-1, the full variable domain is DTGVSQNPRHKITKRGQNVTFRCDPISEHNRLYWYRQTLGQGPEFLTYFQNEAQLEKSRLLSDRFSAERPKGSFSTLEIQRTEQGDSAMYLCASSLDGRAYNEQFFGPGTRLTVL.

V usage is TRBV6-6 and J usage is TRBJ2-7; D ambiguous. Germline V gene data show CDR1 as MNHNY and CDR2 as SVGAGI (reference sequence). Trimming took off 3 bases at V and 0 bases at J, with 9 bases between the two ends. CDR3 size: 14 residues. CDR3 in amino acids: CASSYMESSYEQYF. The DNA of the CDR3 is TGTGCCAGCAGTTATATGGAGAGCTCCTACGAGCAGTACTTC.

This clone was counted a single time. V usage is TRBV19 and J usage is TRBJ2-6; D is perhaps TRBD2 (5 bases). Trimming took off 5 bases at V and 0 bases at J, with 20 bases between the two ends. There are 19 residues in the CDR3. Germline V gene sequence: CDR1 LNHDA, CDR2 SQIVND (reference sequence). The CDR3 region has the DNA TGTGCCAGTAGTGTAAACCCGGGATCCTTATCCTCTGGGGCCAACGTCCTGACTTTC. As protein: CASSVNPGSLSSGANVLTF.

The J gene is TRBJ1-3, the V gene TRBV9, with 8 bases lining up with TRBD1. CDR3 length: 15 amino acids. V trimming: 3 bases; J trimming: 4 bases; junction bases outside the gene matches: 6. Germline values: CDR1 SGDLS, CDR2 YYNGEE. The CDR3 DNA reads as TGTGCCAGCAGCGCCGGACAGGGAAAGGGAAACACCATATATTTT. Translated: CASSAGQGKGNTIYF. The variable domain in full, completed from reference TRBV9 and TRBJ1-3, reads DSGVTQTPKHLITATGQRVTLRCSPRSGDLSVYWYQQSLDQGLQFLIQYYNGEERAKGNILERFSAQQFPDLHSELNLSSLELGDSALYFCASSAGQGKGNTIYFGEGSWLTVV.